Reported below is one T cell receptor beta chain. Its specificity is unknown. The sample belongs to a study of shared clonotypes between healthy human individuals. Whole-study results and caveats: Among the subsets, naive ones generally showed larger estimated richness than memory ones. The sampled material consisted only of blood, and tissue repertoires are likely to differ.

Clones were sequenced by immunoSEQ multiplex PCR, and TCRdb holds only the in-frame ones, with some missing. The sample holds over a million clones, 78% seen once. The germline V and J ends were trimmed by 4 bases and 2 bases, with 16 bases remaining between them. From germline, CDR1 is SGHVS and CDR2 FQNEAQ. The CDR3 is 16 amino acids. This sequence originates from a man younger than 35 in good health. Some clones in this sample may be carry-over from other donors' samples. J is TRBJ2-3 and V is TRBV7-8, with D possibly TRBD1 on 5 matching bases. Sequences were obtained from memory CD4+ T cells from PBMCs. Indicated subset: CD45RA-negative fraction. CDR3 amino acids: CASSSQETAFTDTQYF. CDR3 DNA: TGTGCCAGCAGCTCTCAGGAGACAGCCTTCACAGATACGCAGTATTTT.